A selection of T cell receptor beta chains follows, all from one sample in a study of T cell responses to AZD1222 COVID-19 vaccine. Libraries were prepared by immunoSEQ multiplex PCR; TCRdb keeps only in-frame clonotypes and omits some of them. The sample records over 200,000 clones, roughly 94% being singletons. The material was peripheral blood, obtained 28 days after the second dose of the MenACWY control vaccine. These receptors came from an adult who received the MenACWY meningococcal vaccine as a control. Each CDR3 is given with its conserved first and last residue. Each record gives: V gene, J gene, clone size, D gene, CDR3 DNA, CDR3 protein. The D gene is left open where the match is weak. Some rows mark clone size as missing; the rest say once, few, many or name a class of expanded clone.

V: TRBV19
J: TRBJ2-1
size: .
D: .
DNA: TGTGCCAGTAGTCCGGGACCCCTGAATGAGCAGTTCTTC
CDR3: CASSPGPLNEQFF

V: TRBV6-5
J: TRBJ2-7
size: .
D: .
DNA: TGTGCCAGCAGGCCCGACAGGACCTCCTACGAGCAGTACTTC
CDR3: CASRPDRTSYEQYF

V: TRBV19
J: TRBJ2-1
size: .
D: .
DNA: TGTGCCAGTAGTATTCCCGGGTTTGGGGCCTCCTACAATGAGCAGTTCTTC
CDR3: CASSIPGFGASYNEQFF

V: TRBV28
J: TRBJ1-5
size: .
D: .
DNA: TGTGCCAGCAGTTTGCTCAGGGGAAGTCAGCCCCAGCATTTT
CDR3: CASSLLRGSQPQHF

V: TRBV19
J: TRBJ2-7
size: .
D: .
DNA: TGTGCCAGTAGTATCGGGCGCGACTACGAGCAGTACTTC
CDR3: CASSIGRDYEQYF

V: TRBV7-2
J: TRBJ2-1
size: once
D: .
DNA: TGTGCCAGCAGCTTAGCTCGGACCCCGGGAGAGGGTCTCTACAATGAGCAGTTCTTC
CDR3: CASSLARTPGEGLYNEQFF

V: TRBV7-9
J: TRBJ2-1
size: .
D: .
DNA: TGTGCCAGCAGCTTCGGACAATTAATCTACAATGAGCAGTTCTTC
CDR3: CASSFGQLIYNEQFF

V: TRBV9
J: TRBJ2-5
size: .
D: TRBD2
DNA: TGTGCCAGCAGCACCGCGGGGACTAGGCAAGAGACCCAGTACTTC
CDR3: CASSTAGTRQETQYF

V: TRBV20-1
J: TRBJ2-7
size: .
D: .
DNA: TGCAGTGCTCCCCTCTCCTACGAGCAGTACTTC
CDR3: CSAPLSYEQYF

V: TRBV7-8
J: TRBJ2-5
size: .
D: .
DNA: TGTGCCAGCAGCCAAACGGGCGGCCGTCCCCAAGAGACCCAGTACTTC
CDR3: CASSQTGGRPQETQYF

V: TRBV3-1/TRBV3-2
J: TRBJ2-7
size: few
D: .
DNA: TGTGCCAGCAGCCAAACGTGGGACTCCCTCTACGAGCAGTACTTC
CDR3: CASSQTWDSLYEQYF

V: TRBV28
J: TRBJ2-3
size: once
D: TRBD2
DNA: TGTGCCAGCAGTTTGTTCCCAGCGGGAAGCACAGATACGCAGTATTTT
CDR3: CASSLFPAGSTDTQYF

V: TRBV7-8
J: TRBJ2-3
size: .
D: TRBD2
DNA: TGTGCCAGCAGTCGACTAGCGGGGGATCGTGGAGATACGCAGTATTTT
CDR3: CASSRLAGDRGDTQYF

V: TRBV11-2
J: TRBJ2-7
size: .
D: TRBD2
DNA: TGTGCCAGCAGCTTAGATCCCGGGACTAGCGGTTACGAGCAGTACTTC
CDR3: CASSLDPGTSGYEQYF

V: TRBV28
J: TRBJ2-7
size: .
D: TRBD1
DNA: TGTGCCAGCAGCGGGGACAGGGGCTACGAGCAGTACTTC
CDR3: CASSGDRGYEQYF

V: TRBV19
J: TRBJ1-1
size: .
D: .
DNA: TGTGCCAGTAGTATGGAAGGAGTCAGGGCGAACACTGAAGCTTTCTTT
CDR3: CASSMEGVRANTEAFF

V: TRBV7-2
J: TRBJ2-7
size: .
D: .
DNA: TGTGCCAGCAGCAACTCCTACGAGCAGTACTTC
CDR3: CASSNSYEQYF

V: TRBV5-6
J: TRBJ2-7
size: .
D: TRBD2
DNA: TGTGCCAGCAGCTTGGATGGAGCGGGGGCCTCCTACGAGCAGTACTTC
CDR3: CASSLDGAGASYEQYF

V: TRBV14
J: TRBJ2-7
size: few
D: TRBD2
DNA: TGTGCCAGCAGTCAGAGCGGGGGGTATATATACGAGCAGTACTTC
CDR3: CASSQSGGYIYEQYF

V: TRBV11-2
J: TRBJ1-4
size: .
D: TRBD1
DNA: TGTGCCAGCAGTCCGGACAGGAGGAAACTGTTTTTT
CDR3: CASSPDRRKLFF

V: TRBV30
J: TRBJ1-2
size: .
D: TRBD1
DNA: TGTGCCTGGAGCGGACAGGGCGGTATCTATGGCTACACCTTC
CDR3: CAWSGQGGIYGYTF

V: TRBV19
J: TRBJ2-7
size: .
D: .
DNA: TGTGCCAGTAGTAGGGAGGCAGGGGGATCGTACGAGCAGTACTTC
CDR3: CASSREAGGSYEQYF

V: TRBV5-4
J: TRBJ1-6
size: .
D: .
DNA: TGTGCCAGCAGCCGTTGGGGAGGTGGATCACCCCTCCACTTT
CDR3: CASSRWGGGSPLHF

V: TRBV25-1
J: TRBJ1-3
size: .
D: .
DNA: TGTGCCAGCAGTGACGGAGGGGGCTCTGGAAACACCATATATTTT
CDR3: CASSDGGGSGNTIYF

V: TRBV5-1
J: TRBJ2-5
size: .
D: .
DNA: TGCGCCAGCAGCTTGAAGCTAGCCTCTCAGCTGAAGCCGGAGACCCAGTACTTC
CDR3: CASSLKLASQLKPETQYF

V: TRBV19
J: TRBJ2-5
size: .
D: TRBD1
DNA: TGTGCCAGTAAAGGACAGGGGGGGGAGACCCAGTACTTC
CDR3: CASKGQGGETQYF

V: TRBV6-5
J: TRBJ2-1
size: .
D: TRBD2
DNA: TGTGCCAGCCAGCCTAGCGGTCTAGGTGAGCAGTTCTTC
CDR3: CASQPSGLGEQFF

V: TRBV29-1
J: TRBJ1-5
size: .
D: .
DNA: TGCAGCGTTGCAACAGGGAGCAATCAGCCCCAGCATTTT
CDR3: CSVATGSNQPQHF

V: TRBV28
J: TRBJ2-2
size: .
D: .
DNA: TGTGCCAGCACTACGGCTTCGGAGGGCACCGGGGAGCTGTTTTTT
CDR3: CASTTASEGTGELFF

V: TRBV10-3
J: TRBJ2-1
size: .
D: TRBD1
DNA: TGTGCCATCAGACCGGGACAGGGGGTTGAGCAGTTCTTC
CDR3: CAIRPGQGVEQFF

V: TRBV27
J: TRBJ1-1
size: .
D: .
DNA: TGTGCCAGCAGGGCGACGAACACTGAAGCTTTCTTT
CDR3: CASRATNTEAFF

V: TRBV4-1
J: TRBJ2-6
size: .
D: .
DNA: TGCGCCAGCAGCCCGAGAGGCTCTGGGGCCAACGTCCTGACTTTC
CDR3: CASSPRGSGANVLTF

V: TRBV9
J: TRBJ1-6
size: .
D: TRBD1
DNA: TGTGCCAGCAGCGTAGGCGGGACAGGGAATTCACCCCTCCACTTT
CDR3: CASSVGGTGNSPLHF

V: TRBV5-8
J: TRBJ2-3
size: .
D: TRBD2
DNA: TGTGCCAGCAGCTTGTCGGCGGGAGGGTCAGATACGCAGTATTTT
CDR3: CASSLSAGGSDTQYF

V: TRBV28
J: TRBJ1-1
size: .
D: .
DNA: TGTGCCACCAAATACCCCCGGGACACTGAAGCTTTCTTT
CDR3: CATKYPRDTEAFF

V: TRBV10-3
J: TRBJ1-3
size: .
D: TRBD1
DNA: TGTGCCATCAGTGAGGGGACAGGGGGAAACATCATATATTTT
CDR3: CAISEGTGGNIIYF

V: TRBV4-3
J: TRBJ1-5
size: .
D: .
DNA: TGCGCCAGCAGCCCCCTTGCTGCTAAGGGCAATCAGCCCCAGCATTTT
CDR3: CASSPLAAKGNQPQHF

V: TRBV7-9
J: TRBJ2-1
size: .
D: .
DNA: TGTGCCAGCAGCGGCCCTAGCGATGAGCAGTTCTTC
CDR3: CASSGPSDEQFF

V: TRBV7-3
J: TRBJ2-2
size: .
D: .
DNA: TGTGCCAGCAGTGTTGGCGGGACTAACACCGGGGAGCTGTTTTTT
CDR3: CASSVGGTNTGELFF

V: TRBV6-1
J: TRBJ2-1
size: .
D: .
DNA: TGTGCCAGCAGTGAAGCGCTAGGTGGCTCCTACAATGAGCAGTTCTTC
CDR3: CASSEALGGSYNEQFF

V: TRBV27
J: TRBJ1-5
size: .
D: .
DNA: TGTGCCAGCAGTGGCACCCGGGCACAGCCCCAGCATTTT
CDR3: CASSGTRAQPQHF

V: TRBV4-3
J: TRBJ2-7
size: .
D: TRBD1
DNA: TGCGCCAGCAGCCAAGTCGGACAGGGAGTCAACGAGCAGTACTTC
CDR3: CASSQVGQGVNEQYF

V: TRBV6-1
J: TRBJ2-7
size: .
D: .
DNA: TGTGCCAGCAGTGAAGCGCCCAGGGGGGTCTACGAGCAGTACTTC
CDR3: CASSEAPRGVYEQYF

V: TRBV7-2
J: TRBJ1-2
size: .
D: TRBD1
DNA: TGTGCCAGCAGCCCAAGGACAGGGGATTATGGCTACACCTTC
CDR3: CASSPRTGDYGYTF

V: TRBV29-1
J: TRBJ2-6
size: .
D: TRBD1
DNA: TGCAGCGTTTCCGGGACAGGGGCCGGGGCCAACGTCCTGACTTTC
CDR3: CSVSGTGAGANVLTF

V: TRBV6-5
J: TRBJ1-1
size: .
D: .
DNA: TGTGCCAGCAGACGAGATCCGACAGGGAACACTGAAGCTTTCTTT
CDR3: CASRRDPTGNTEAFF

V: TRBV9
J: TRBJ2-1
size: once
D: .
DNA: TGTGCCAGCACCCCGGGGGTTGGCTCCTACAATGAGCAGTTCTTC
CDR3: CASTPGVGSYNEQFF

V: TRBV28
J: TRBJ2-7
size: .
D: .
DNA: TGTGCCATCGAAAAGGGACTGCTTCCATACGAGCAGTACTTC
CDR3: CAIEKGLLPYEQYF

V: TRBV28
J: TRBJ2-5
size: .
D: TRBD1
DNA: TGTGCCAGCAGGAGAGGACAGGAAGGGACGGGGGAGACCCAGTACTTC
CDR3: CASRRGQEGTGETQYF

V: TRBV27
J: TRBJ2-7
size: .
D: .
DNA: TGTGCCAGCAGTTCTCCGACAGAGTCCTACGAGCAGTACTTC
CDR3: CASSSPTESYEQYF

V: TRBV7-9
J: TRBJ2-3
size: once
D: TRBD2
DNA: TGTGCCAGCAGCTTAGGGACTAGCGACACAGATACGCAGTATTTT
CDR3: CASSLGTSDTDTQYF

V: TRBV6-5
J: TRBJ1-2
size: .
D: TRBD1
DNA: TGTGCCAGCAGTTCGACAGGGTTGGCCTATGGCTACACCTTC
CDR3: CASSSTGLAYGYTF

V: TRBV9
J: TRBJ2-3
size: .
D: TRBD2
DNA: TGTGCCAGCAGCCCCGGGACTAGCGGTCCAGATACGCAGTATTTT
CDR3: CASSPGTSGPDTQYF

V: TRBV2
J: TRBJ1-6
size: .
D: TRBD1
DNA: TGTGCCAGCAGCCCTGACAGGGCTGATTCACCCCTCCACTTT
CDR3: CASSPDRADSPLHF

V: TRBV9
J: TRBJ2-6
size: .
D: .
DNA: TGTGCCAGCAGCGTAGCCCGGGCCGGGGCCAACGTCCTGACTTTC
CDR3: CASSVARAGANVLTF